The 26 T cell receptor beta chains given below trace back to one sample, sequenced in a study of OX40 agonist ivuxolimab in advanced cancers. Sequenced by immunoSEQ multiplex PCR; TCRdb stores in-frame clones only, minus some. The repertoire holds about 61,000 clones, with around 86% as singletons. Source: CD4+ or CD8+ T cells sorted from blood, taken in a trial of the OX40 agonist ivuxolimab. The receptors stem from an adult with an advanced solid tumor such as melanoma, head and neck, liver or kidney cancer.

The V gene is TRBV4-3, the J gene TRBJ2-5, with D possibly being TRBD2 (5 bases). There are 15 residues in the CDR3. V was shortened by 4 bases and J by 4 bases, with 16 bases between the two germline ends. Looked up from germline, CDR1 is LGHNA and CDR2 is YSLEER. The CDR3 is CASSRQLEVGETQYF. The CDR3 DNA sequence: TGCGCCAGCAGCCGCCAACTAGAGGTTGGAGAGACCCAGTACTTC.

The rearrangement links TRBV28 to TRBJ2-7; TRBD2 matches at 10 bases. The CDR3 extends over 16 amino acids. Germline V CDR1 and CDR2: MDHEN, SYDVKM. J lost 0 bases, V lost 6 bases, and 8 bases had no gene match. CDR3 coding DNA: TGTGCCAGCAGCCTTAGCGGGGGGACCTACTCCTACGAGCAGTACTTC. Protein: CASSLSGGTYSYEQYF.

The rearrangement links TRBV15 to TRBJ1-3; D is undetermined. V was pared by 6 bases and J by 2 bases, with 14 bases between. There are 15 residues in the CDR3. The germline gives CDR1 LNHNV, CDR2 YYDKDF (reference sequence). The DNA of the CDR3 is TGTGCCACCAGTAGCGTCGGGATCACTGGAAACACCATATATTTT. It specifies CATSSVGITGNTIYF.

This sequence joins TRBV7-6 and TRBJ2-7; D may be TRBD1 or TRBD2 (5 bases each). The V gene lost 6 bases and the J gene lost 2 bases, with 17 bases spanning the gap. CDR1 is SGHVS, CDR2 FNYEAQ, per germline. The CDR3 has 15 amino acids. CDR3 sequence reads: CASSPDGAGPYEQYF. In DNA, the CDR3 is TGTGCCAGCAGTCCTGACGGGGCAGGCCCCTACGAGCAGTACTTC. Based on the CDR3 plus reference TRBV7-6 and TRBJ2-7, the full variable domain is GAGVSQSPRYKVTKRGQDVALRCDPISGHVSLYWYRQALGQGPEFLTYFNYEAQQDKSGLPNDRFSAERPEGSISTLTIQRTEQRDSAMYRCASSPDGAGPYEQYFGPGTRLTVT.

This sequence joins TRBV5-1 and TRBJ2-1; 10 bases align to TRBD1. V gave up 3 bases and J gave up 5 bases; unmatched junction bases: 11. This CDR3 has 17 amino acids. CDR1 is SGHRS and CDR2 is YFSETQ in the germline V gene. CDR3 region: CASSSTGGSVSDNEQFF. CDR3 DNA: TGCGCCAGCAGCTCGACAGGGGGCAGTGTTTCGGACAATGAGCAGTTCTTC.

This sequence joins TRBV6-5 and TRBJ1-6, with 7 bases fitting TRBD1. Trimming cost V 6 bases and J 10 bases; bases outside gene matches: 9. CDR1 MNHEY and CDR2 SVGAGI come from the germline V gene. The CDR3 is 14 amino acids. The CDR3 coding sequence is TGTGCCAGCAGCATTCGACAGGGTCAATCACCCCTCCACTTT. This translates into CASSIRQGQSPLHF.

This clone rates as medium-sized. This chain joins TRBV5-5 and TRBJ2-7, with D unclear. Germline V gene lookup returns CDR1 SGHKS and CDR2 YYEKEE (reference sequence). CDR3 length: 11 amino acids. The V and J ends lost 2 bases and 3 bases respectively, with 3 bases between them. Here the CDR3 DNA reads TGTGCCAGCAGCTTCCTCTACGAGCAGTACTTC. Its translation is CASSFLYEQYF.

CDR3 sequence reads: CASSLLLANEQFF. The CDR3 DNA reads TGTGCCAGCAGCTTATTATTAGCAAATGAGCAGTTCTTC. J is TRBJ2-1 and V is TRBV7-2; D uncertain. V was pared by 2 bases and J by 7 bases, with 9 bases between. Germline V gene data show CDR1 as SGHTA and CDR2 as FQGNSA. The CDR3 is made up of 13 amino acids.

The chain links TRBV7-6 to TRBJ1-3; tentative D call: TRBD1 (6 bases). Trimming took off 5 bases at V and 0 bases at J, with 11 bases between the two ends. The CDR3 is 15 amino acids. Germline CDR1 SGHVS, CDR2 FNYEAQ. CDR3 nucleotide sequence: TGTGCCAGCAGCGCCGGACAGTCCTCTGGAAACACCATATATTTT. This codes for CASSAGQSSGNTIYF. Full variable domain (outside the CDR3, taken from reference TRBV7-6 and TRBJ1-3): GAGVSQSPRYKVTKRGQDVALRCDPISGHVSLYWYRQALGQGPEFLTYFNYEAQQDKSGLPNDRFSAERPEGSISTLTIQRTEQRDSAMYRCASSAGQSSGNTIYFGEGSWLTVV.

This chain links TRBV7-9 with TRBJ1-2; maybe TRBD1 (5 bases). Trimming cost V 7 bases and J 4 bases, with 19 bases left between them. CDR3 length equals 15 residues. Germline lookup yields CDR1 SEHNR and CDR2 FQNEAQ (reference sequence). The CDR3 sequence: CASTSSGGRGYGYTF. CDR3 in DNA: TGTGCCAGCACCTCTTCGGGGGGTCGGGGCTATGGCTACACCTTC. Full variable domain (remainder filled in from reference TRBV7-9 and TRBJ1-2): DTGVSQNPRHKITKRGQNVTFRCDPISEHNRLYWYRQTLGQGPEFLTYFQNEAQLEKSRLLSDRFSAERPKGSFSTLEIQRTEQGDSAMYLCASTSSGGRGYGYTFGSGTRLTVV.

V gene TRBV6-5 combines with J gene TRBJ1-1; no clear D. Per germline, CDR1 MNHEY and CDR2 SVGAGI. V was shortened by 0 bases and J by 4 bases, with 12 bases between the two germline ends. The CDR3 consists of 15 residues. CDR3 amino acids: CASSYSPGVGTEAFF. CDR3 nucleotides: TGTGCCAGCAGTTACTCTCCCGGGGTGGGCACTGAAGCTTTCTTT.

This clone was counted once. The V gene is TRBV27, the J gene TRBJ2-1; 13 nucleotides line up with TRBD2. Per the germline V gene, CDR1 is MNHEY and CDR2 is SMNVEV (reference sequence). The CDR3 runs to 16 residues. J lost 8 bases, V lost 4 bases, and 8 bases had no gene match. CDR3 residues: CASSSAGTSGVYEQFF. As DNA, the CDR3 is TGTGCCAGCAGTTCCGCCGGGACTAGCGGGGTCTATGAGCAGTTCTTC.

V is TRBV11-3 and J is TRBJ2-3, with a weak D call TRBD1 (6 bases). Trimming stripped 1 base from V and 0 bases from J, with 8 bases between. The CDR3 is 15 residues long. CDR1 SGHNT and CDR2 YENEEA come from the germline V gene. The DNA of the CDR3 is TGTGCCAGCAGCTTAGGTCAGGGGAGCACAGATACGCAGTATTTT. Translating gives CASSLGQGSTDTQYF.

This clone was seen once. The V call is TRBV7-2, the J call TRBJ1-2, with a possible D match to TRBD1 (6 bases). The V end lost 5 bases, the J end lost 8 bases, and 18 bases lay between the germline ends. This CDR3 is built from 14 residues. Germline loops: CDR1 SGHTA, CDR2 FQGNSA. CDR3 DNA: TGTGCCAGCAGCGAGGGGGGAGGCTCTAGAGGCTACACCTTC. It specifies CASSEGGGSRGYTF.

V usage is TRBV7-2 and J usage is TRBJ1-5; the D gene is possibly TRBD1 (6 bases). The CDR3 covers 15 residues. Trimming left V 1 base short and J 3 bases short, with 10 bases between. Germline CDR1 is SGHTA and CDR2 is FQGNSA. The CDR3 region is CASSLVGGLNQPQHF. CDR3 bases: TGTGCCAGCAGCTTAGTGGGGGGGCTCAATCAGCCCCAGCATTTT.

The J gene is TRBJ1-5, the V gene TRBV6-1, with 7 bases that match TRBD1. The germline V gene has CDR1 MNHNS and CDR2 SASEGT. The junction had 7 bases not matched to a gene; V was cut back by 3 bases and J by 5 bases. The CDR3 spans 15 residues. In DNA form, the CDR3 reads TGTGCCAGCAGTGACGCCGGGACAGCTTATCAGCCCCAGCATTTT. This codes for CASSDAGTAYQPQHF.

The J gene is TRBJ1-3, the V gene TRBV6-1; D is perhaps TRBD1 (5 bases). Germline CDR1 and CDR2: MNHNS and SASEGT. Trimming took off 0 bases at V and 2 bases at J, with 14 bases between the two ends. The CDR3 totals 17 residues. The CDR3 bases are TGTGCCAGCAGTGAAGCCGGGTCGCGGGGCACTGGAAACACCATATATTTT. Translated, it gives CASSEAGSRGTGNTIYF.

The chain combines TRBV23-1 with TRBJ1-4; D call uncertain. Being an ORF, TRBV23-1 has a function that is uncertain. This CDR3 is built from 18 residues. The ends were cut back, 0 bases at V and 0 bases at J, with 14 bases in the middle. Written as DNA, the CDR3 is TGCGCCAGCAGTCAATCGTGCCGCAGAGTTACAACTAATGAAAAACTGTTTTTT. As protein: CASSQSCRRVTTNEKLFF.

The chain is built from TRBV2 and TRBJ2-7; D not certain. Germline lookup yields CDR1 SNHLY and CDR2 FYNNEI. Trimming shortened V by 6 bases and J by 4 bases, and 7 bases separated the two germline ends. This CDR3 region has 11 residues. CDR3 residues: CASRDFYEQYF. The CDR3 region has the DNA TGTGCCAGCAGGGATTTTTACGAGCAGTACTTC.

This clone has just one count. This chain links TRBV4-1 with TRBJ2-5; 8 bases fit TRBD1. The CDR3 consists of 15 residues. Germline-derived CDR1 and CDR2 are MGHRA and YSYEKL. V shed 4 bases and J 4 bases; nucleotides not matched to a gene: 8. CDR3: CASSPGPGGRETQYF. CDR3 DNA sequence: TGCGCCAGCAGCCCGGGCCCAGGGGGCAGAGAGACCCAGTACTTC.

This clone was detected only once. This chain joins TRBV11-3 and TRBJ1-6, with D perhaps TRBD1 (5 bases). V lost 6 bases to trimming and J lost 7 bases, with 16 bases between them. The CDR3 totals 15 residues. Germline lookup yields CDR1 SGHNT and CDR2 YENEEA. The CDR3 region has the DNA TGTGCCAGCAGTCTTACCGGGACCGAAAATTCACCCCTCCACTTT. This encodes CASSLTGTENSPLHF.

The CDR3 nucleotides are TGTGCCAGCTCTACAGAACGTAGCGAGACCCAGTACTTC. Its protein product is CASSTERSETQYF. The chain employs TRBV2 and TRBJ2-5; D gene uncertain. Germline CDR1 SNHLY, CDR2 FYNNEI. This CDR3 is 13 amino acids long. Trimming cost V 8 bases and J 5 bases, with 15 bases left between them.

The J gene is TRBJ2-7, the V gene TRBV5-1, with a tentative D call TRBD1 (6 bases). V was trimmed by 0 bases and J by 8 bases, leaving 18 bases between them. This CDR3 contains 15 residues. In germline, CDR1 is SGHRS, CDR2 YFSETQ. The CDR3 loop reads CASSLVAGGLVKQYF. The DNA for the CDR3 is TGCGCCAGCAGCTTGGTGGCTGGGGGCCTCGTTAAGCAGTACTTC.

The V gene is TRBV7-3, the J gene TRBJ2-3, with 11 bases lining up with TRBD2. Germline CDR1 and CDR2: SGHTA and FQGTGA. There are 15 residues in the CDR3. Trimming at V came to 5 bases and at J to 4 bases, leaving 5 bases not matched to a gene. Written as DNA, the CDR3 is TGTGCCAGCAGCGCGGATAGCGGGGGGGCAGATACGCAGTATTTT. Encoded protein: CASSADSGGADTQYF.

The J gene is TRBJ2-5, the V gene TRBV18, with D possibly matching TRBD1 (6 bases). CDR3 length: 14 residues. V lost 6 bases and J 0 bases, leaving 11 bases between the germline ends. Germline lookup yields CDR1 KGHSH and CDR2 LQKENI. The CDR3 here is CASSPRDNQETQYF. CDR3 in DNA: TGTGCCAGCTCGCCCCGGGACAACCAAGAGACCCAGTACTTC.

The rearrangement links TRBV5-1 to TRBJ2-1; 8 nucleotides agree with TRBD1. Looked up from germline, CDR1 is SGHRS and CDR2 is YFSETQ. With V trimmed by 7 bases and J by 7 bases, 10 bases remained unmatched. This CDR3 is 14 amino acids long. The CDR3 sequence is CASRRTGLLNEQFF. Here the CDR3 DNA reads TGCGCCAGCCGCCGGACAGGGTTATTGAATGAGCAGTTCTTC.